Below are 12 T cell receptor beta chains sequenced from a single sample in a study of early T cells in non-severe SARS-CoV-2 infection. One entry per CDR3 protein, called by TCRdb with MiXCR from the 5' RACE reads. The sample has 70,000 or so distinct CDR3 sequences, about an eighth seen once. Sequencing input: whole blood. These receptors were obtained from an adult who was a healthcare worker with PCR-confirmed SARS-CoV-2 infection or an uninfected control (not recorded which).

This clonotype showed up just a few times. The chain is built from TRBV29-1 and TRBJ2-7, with 9 nucleotides matching TRBD1. The V segment lost 6 bases and the J segment 7 bases; nucleotides outside the gene matches: 10. CDR3 size: 13 residues. The germline V gene encodes CDR1 SQVTM and CDR2 ANQGSEA. The CDR3 DNA reads TGCAGCGTAGAGGGACAGGGAATGAGAGAGCAGTACTTC. Translation gives CSVEGQGMREQYF.

This chain joins TRBV6-2 or TRBV6-3 and TRBJ2-1, with TRBD2 as a possible D gene (6 bases). V gave up 8 bases and J gave up 4 bases, with 15 bases separating them. Germline lookup yields CDR1 MNHEY and CDR2 SVGEGT. This CDR3 is built from 14 residues. The CDR3 spells CASRLRESYNEQFF. The CDR3 nucleotides read TGTGCCAGCCGGCTACGGGAGTCGTACAATGAGCAGTTCTTC.

This clonotype has more than one count but fewer than ten. V is TRBV29-1 and J is TRBJ2-7; no clear D gene. The length of the CDR3 is 12 residues. The germline V gene encodes CDR1 SQVTM and CDR2 ANQGSEA. V lost 5 bases, J lost 4 bases, and 12 bases lay in between. The CDR3 spells CSVCQPGYEQYF. CDR3 DNA sequence: TGCAGCGTTTGCCAGCCTGGGTACGAGCAGTACTTC.

This clonotype was observed at least ten times. The chain joins TRBV7-9 to TRBJ1-5; TRBD1 matches 7 bases. The ends lost 5 bases at V and 7 bases at J; junction bases unmatched: 8. Germline CDR1 and CDR2: SEHNR and FQNEAQ (reference sequence). The CDR3 totals 14 residues. The chain's CDR3 is CASSTGQEGQPQHF. CDR3 nucleotide sequence: TGTGCCAGCAGCACCGGACAGGAGGGACAGCCCCAGCATTTT.

Many counts were recorded for this clonotype. The J gene is TRBJ1-2, the V gene TRBV11-2; 9 bases are shared with TRBD1. CDR1 is SGHAT and CDR2 is FQNNGV in the germline V gene. With 4 bases clipped from V and 8 bases from J, the junction kept 8 bases outside the gene matches. The CDR3 runs to 14 residues. CDR3 in amino acids: CASSYIQGAHGYTF. In DNA, the CDR3 is TGTGCCAGCAGCTACATACAGGGGGCGCACGGCTACACCTTC.

This clonotype has a single count. CDR3 sequence reads: CASKGDSPSYEQYF. The CDR3, as DNA: TGTGCCAGCAAGGGGGACTCGCCCTCCTACGAGCAGTACTTC. The chain employs TRBV6-1 and TRBJ2-7; D tentatively fits TRBD1 or TRBD2 (6 bases each). The CDR3 spans 14 residues. From germline, CDR1 is MNHNS and CDR2 SASEGT. V lost 7 bases and J 0 bases, leaving 13 bases between the germline ends.

This clonotype was seen ten or more times. The chain combines TRBV25-1 with TRBJ1-1, with no clear D. V was shortened by 4 bases and J by 1 base, with 13 bases between the two germline ends. CDR3 size: 15 residues. In germline, CDR1 is MGHDK, CDR2 SYGVNS. The DNA for the CDR3 is TGTGCCAGCAGTGCCCTGGGCGTTACGAACACTGAAGCTTTCTTT. It yields the protein CASSALGVTNTEAFF.

This clonotype was detected many times. The CDR3 bases are TGTGCCAGCAGTGAATACCAGAGGACTAATGAAAAACTGTTTTTT. Translated, it gives CASSEYQRTNEKLFF. The rearrangement joins TRBV25-1 to TRBJ1-4; no clear D. V shed 0 bases and J shed 2 bases, with 7 bases lying between them. Per the germline V gene, CDR1 is MGHDK and CDR2 is SYGVNS. This CDR3 comprises 15 residues.

Ten or more counts support this clonotype. V and J are TRBV28 and TRBJ2-3, with 13 positions matching TRBD2. With 6 bases clipped from V and 6 bases from J, the junction kept 9 bases outside the gene matches. The CDR3 extends over 16 amino acids. Looked up from germline, CDR1 is MDHEN and CDR2 is SYDVKM. The CDR3 protein is CASSVLAGGPLDTQYF. CDR3 sequence (DNA): TGTGCCAGCAGCGTACTAGCGGGAGGGCCCCTGGATACGCAGTATTTT.

At least ten counts were recorded for this clonotype. The CDR3 here is CASSSLVREQYF. The CDR3 bases are TGTGCCAGCAGCTCCCTGGTGAGAGAGCAGTACTTC. The chain has TRBV7-9 and TRBJ2-7; D unclear. The CDR3 extends over 12 amino acids. V was pared by 4 bases and J by 7 bases, with 11 bases between. Germline CDR1 SEHNR, CDR2 FQNEAQ (reference sequence).

This clonotype was counted many times. V gene TRBV7-9 combines with J gene TRBJ2-1, with D possibly called TRBD1 or TRBD2 (6 bases each). Germline V CDR1 and CDR2: SEHNR, FQNEAQ (reference sequence). CDR3 length: 14 amino acids. Trimming removed 2 bases at V and 7 bases at J, with 12 bases between. Written as DNA, the CDR3 is TGTGCCAGCAGCTTAATGGGGGGCGTAAATGAGCAGTTCTTC. Translated, it gives CASSLMGGVNEQFF.

There are many counts of this clonotype. The V and J genes are TRBV29-1 and TRBJ2-5; TRBD1 aligns across 7 bases. The CDR3 length is 15 residues. V lost 0 bases, J lost 7 bases, and 11 bases stayed unmatched. Germline V gene data show CDR1 as SQVTM and CDR2 as ANQGSEA. CDR3 in amino acids: CSVEDQRGAGGTQYF. CDR3 DNA: TGCAGCGTTGAAGATCAGAGAGGGGCAGGGGGGACCCAGTACTTC.